The source of this T cell receptor beta chain is a study of cytomegalovirus exposure and HLA in healthy donors. Overall study context: A prior analysis found about 120 million unique TCR beta sequences from approximately 200 million T cells. General study points: Most of the CMV-associated TCR beta chains (in a later analysis) appeared to be HLA-restricted. Per published accounts, TCR beta sequences correctly predicted the HLA-A and HLA-B alleles of most subjects. Roughly uniform depth of sequencing across donors was assumed in presence/absence analyses.

Details on this clone: Antigen specificity is unknown.

PCR used 60 Vbeta primers and 13 Jbeta primers. Sequencing used immunoSEQ multiplex PCR; TCRdb keeps in-frame clones, though not all of them. This table holds fewer than 250,000 clones, approximately 86% found once. Germline CDR1 reads MGHDK; CDR2 reads SYGVNS. The CDR3 is 12 amino acids. Between the trimmed V and J ends, which lost 8 bases and 4 bases, there was a span of 9 bases. V gene TRBV25-1 combines with J gene TRBJ2-1, with D possibly TRBD2 on 5 matching bases. The sequencing input was PBMCs. The receptor's source is a boy younger than 10 in good health and CMV-seronegative. The CDR3 coding sequence is TGTGCCAGCTCGCGGGCATACAATGAGCAGTTCTTC. It translates to CASSRAYNEQFF.